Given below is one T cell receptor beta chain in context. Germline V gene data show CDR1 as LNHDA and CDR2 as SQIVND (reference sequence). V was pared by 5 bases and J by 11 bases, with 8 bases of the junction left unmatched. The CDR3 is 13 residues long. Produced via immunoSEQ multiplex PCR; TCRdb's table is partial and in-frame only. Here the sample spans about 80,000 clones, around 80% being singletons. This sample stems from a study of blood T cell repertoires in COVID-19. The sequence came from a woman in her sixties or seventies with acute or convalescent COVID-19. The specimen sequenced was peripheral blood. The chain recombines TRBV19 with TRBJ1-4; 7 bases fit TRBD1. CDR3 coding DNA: TGTGCCAGTAGTGAAGGGGGCGGACTCAAACTGTTTTTT. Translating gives CASSEGGGLKLFF.